The source of this TCR beta chain is a study of siplizumab effects on memory and regulatory T cells. Findings and caveats of the study: No more than a minor fraction of alloreactive clones could be traced back to unstimulated subsets.

In each sample, approximately 90,000 TCR templates were assayed. Measured with immunoSEQ multiplex PCR; TCRdb has only the in-frame clones, and not every one. Of over 85,000 clones listed, 90% to 95% are singletons. Details on this clone: The antigen remains unidentified.

This CDR3 comprises 13 residues. Germline loops: CDR1 SNHLY, CDR2 FYNNEI. Unmatched junction bases numbered 9, after V lost 7 bases and J lost 12 bases. This TCR derives from a human donor in good health. Sequencing was carried out using non-Treg CD4+ T cells sorted from blood. This chain uses TRBV2 with TRBJ2-1; 10 nucleotides match TRBD1. CDR3 sequence: CASTPGQGPAQFF. CDR3 coding DNA: TGTGCCAGCACTCCGGGACAGGGGCCTGCGCAGTTCTTC.